This T cell receptor (beta chain) was documented in a study of blood T cell repertoires in COVID-19. Whole-study context: COVID-19 samples from acute and convalescent phases originated in the United States, Italy and Spain. T cells, B-cell-depleted T cells, or PBMCs supplied cDNA or gDNA.

The CDR3 is 15 amino acids. V was pared by 5 bases and J by 1 base, with 7 bases of the junction left unmatched. Germline lookup yields CDR1 LNHNV and CDR2 YYDKDF (reference sequence). The authors' processing: Cell counts per sample came from amplifying reference gene primers. Sequencing used immunoSEQ multiplex PCR; TCRdb keeps in-frame clones, though not all of them. From that table come the V and J calls and clone size; the DNA was used to work out D and trimming. The sample lists over 6,500 clones, about 88% seen once, with more than 7% in the top ten. The chain couples TRBV15 to TRBJ1-1; 7 bases are a match to TRBD1. This receptor was identified in a human donor in a cohort sampled during active COVID-19. The donor label of this sample is uncertain. The sequencing input was peripheral blood. CDR3 protein: CATSRDRAPNTEAFF. In nucleotides, the CDR3 is TGTGCCACCAGCCGTGACAGGGCGCCGAACACTGAAGCTTTCTTT.